The next 14 T cell receptor beta chains were all read from a single sample in a study of CD8 T cells in ankylosing spondylitis. Study-wide findings and caveats: There was a TCR beta motif, made of eight highly homologous variants, that appeared characteristic of ankylosing spondylitis blood.

One entry per CDR3 protein results from TCRdb running MiXCR on the 5' RACE reads. The sample has about 440,000 distinct CDR3 sequences; about a sixth are singletons. These TCRs are of unknown antigen specificity. The sequenced material came from blood, either unsorted or a sorted T cell fraction (not recorded which). The receptors originated from a male donor with ankylosing spondylitis.

This clonotype was observed a few times. The V gene is TRBV6-5, the J gene TRBJ1-1; 9 nucleotides agree with TRBD1. The CDR3 is made up of 14 amino acids. J was trimmed by 4 bases and V by 0 bases; bases with no gene match: 0. CDR1 and CDR2 from the germline V gene are MNHEY and SVGAGI. The CDR3 DNA follows: TGTGCCAGCAGTTACTCGGGACAGGGCACTGAAGCTTTCTTT. The encoded protein is CASSYSGQGTEAFF.

The chain employs TRBV20-1 and TRBJ1-1; the D gene is possibly TRBD1 (6 bases). V lost 6 bases, J lost 5 bases, and 19 bases lay in between. CDR1 and CDR2 from the germline V gene are DFQATT and SNEGSKA (reference sequence). The CDR3 sequence is 14 residues long. CDR3 region: CSAAQQGPKTEAFF. For the CDR3, the DNA is TGCAGTGCAGCCCAACAGGGCCCTAAGACTGAAGCTTTCTTT.

The V call is TRBV28, the J call TRBJ1-5, with TRBD1 matching over 7 bases. The junction had 7 bases not matched to a gene; V was cut back by 3 bases and J by 2 bases. The CDR3 contains 16 residues. CDR1 MDHEN and CDR2 SYDVKM come from the germline V gene. CDR3 sequence reads: CASSLSQGVGNQPQHF. CDR3 DNA sequence: TGTGCCAGCAGTTTGAGTCAGGGGGTTGGCAATCAGCCCCAGCATTTT.

This CDR3 reads CASSLGLAIAGELFF. The CDR3 nucleotides read TGTGCCAGCAGCCTCGGACTAGCGATAGCCGGGGAGCTGTTTTTT. The chain recombines TRBV3-1 with TRBJ2-2, with 9 nucleotides matching TRBD2. The ends lost 4 bases at V and 6 bases at J; junction bases unmatched: 6. CDR1 and CDR2 from the germline V gene are LGHDT and YNNKEL (reference sequence). CDR3 length equals 15 residues.

This clonotype occurred a few times. The CDR3: CASSLDRLNTEAFF. The CDR3 nucleotides are TGCGCCAGCAGCTTGGACAGGTTGAACACTGAAGCTTTCTTT. The chain is built from TRBV5-1 and TRBJ1-1, with D possibly TRBD1 on 5 matching bases. The germline V and J ends were trimmed by 0 bases and 0 bases, with 6 bases remaining between them. CDR1 and CDR2 from the germline V gene are SGHRS and YFSETQ. There are 14 residues in the CDR3.

This clonotype was seen ten or more times. CDR3 in amino acids: CSAPKDGGETQYF. Here the CDR3 DNA reads TGCAGTGCTCCGAAAGATGGGGGAGAGACCCAGTACTTC. The J gene is TRBJ2-5, the V gene TRBV20-1; either TRBD1 or TRBD2 may supply D (5 bases each). The germline V gene has CDR1 DFQATT and CDR2 SNEGSKA (reference sequence). Trimming stripped 5 bases from V and 4 bases from J, with 14 bases between. The CDR3 spans 13 residues.

This clonotype has just a few counts. This sequence joins TRBV20-1 and TRBJ2-7, with 10 bases matching TRBD1. This CDR3 has 19 amino acids. J gave up 1 base and V 2 bases, and 17 bases lay outside the gene matches. Germline assignment: CDR1 DFQATT and CDR2 SNEGSKA (reference sequence). The CDR3 DNA reads TGCAGTGCTAGAACTTCCCCGGGACAGGGGAACGGGGGTTCCTACGAGCAGTACTTC. It encodes CSARTSPGQGNGGSYEQYF.

This clonotype was recorded a few times. The chain joins TRBV6-5 to TRBJ2-1; 7 bases align to TRBD2. Germline-derived CDR1 and CDR2 are MNHEY and SVGAGI. V lost 2 bases to trimming and J lost 0 bases; unmatched junction nucleotides: 7. The CDR3 runs to 17 residues. Here the CDR3 DNA reads TGTGCCAGCAGTTACGACTTCGGGGGGAGCTCCTACAATGAGCAGTTCTTC. Protein product: CASSYDFGGSSYNEQFF.

The rearrangement uses TRBV5-1 and TRBJ2-3; D ambiguous. Trimming removed 3 bases at V and 5 bases at J, with 13 bases between. There are 14 residues in the CDR3. Germline values: CDR1 SGHRS, CDR2 YFSETQ. The CDR3 DNA reads as TGCGCCAGCAGCTCTCAGGACCTACGAGATACGCAGTATTTT. The encoded protein is CASSSQDLRDTQYF.

The CDR3 nucleotides read TGTGCCAGCAATCACCGGTCTAGAAACACCATATATTTT. Translating it yields CASNHRSRNTIYF. The chain employs TRBV12-3 or TRBV12-4 and TRBJ1-3; unclear D gene. The V end lost 7 bases, the J end lost 5 bases, and 12 bases lay between the germline ends. The CDR3 is 13 amino acids.

This clonotype was detected many times. The V and J genes are TRBV5-1 and TRBJ2-1, with 7 bases that match TRBD2. The V gene's germline CDR1 is SGHRS and CDR2 YFSETQ. The V and J ends lost 2 bases and 6 bases, in that order; junction bases with no gene match: 8. The CDR3 runs 15 residues. The CDR3, as DNA: TGCGCCAGCAGCTTCGAGCGGGGAATGTTCAATGAGCAGTTCTTC. Its protein is CASSFERGMFNEQFF. Full variable domain (rest looked up from reference TRBV5-1 and TRBJ2-1): KAGVTQTPRYLIKTRGQQVTLSCSPISGHRSVSWYQQTPGQGLQFLFEYFSETQRNKGNFPGRFSGRQFSNSRSEMNVSTLELGDSALYLCASSFERGMFNEQFFGPGTRLTVL.

This clonotype was seen more than once but under ten times. The chain links TRBV10-1 to TRBJ2-2; weak D call: TRBD1 (5 bases). The CDR3 is 15 residues long. In germline, CDR1 is WNHNN, CDR2 SYGVQD (reference sequence). V shed 3 bases and J shed 2 bases, with 10 bases lying between them. The CDR3 here is CASSDFQGNTGELFF. The CDR3 DNA reads as TGCGCCAGCAGTGATTTTCAGGGTAACACCGGGGAGCTGTTTTTT.

The chain joins TRBV11-3 to TRBJ2-1, with 12 bases matching TRBD2. Trimming took 4 bases from V and 5 from J; bases not matched to a gene: 3. Germline CDR1 and CDR2: SGHNT and YENEEA. The CDR3 sequence is 15 residues long. The CDR3 sequence is CASSSGTSGHNEQFF. The CDR3 nucleotides read TGTGCCAGCAGCTCTGGGACTAGCGGGCACAATGAGCAGTTCTTC. The variable domain in full, completed from reference TRBV11-3 and TRBJ2-1, reads EAGVVQSPRYKIIEKKQPVAFWCNPISGHNTLYWYLQNLGQGPELLIRYENEEAVDDSQLPKDRFSAERLKGVDSTLKIQPAELGDSAVYLCASSSGTSGHNEQFFGPGTRLTVL.

This chain joins TRBV7-2 and TRBJ2-5; 9 bases are a match to TRBD2. With 1 base clipped from V and 5 bases from J, the junction kept 8 bases outside the gene matches. The CDR3 totals 16 residues. Germline CDR1 is SGHTA and CDR2 is FQGNSA. The CDR3 sequence: CASSLVFSGRWETQYF. DNA for the CDR3: TGTGCCAGCAGCTTAGTTTTTAGCGGGAGATGGGAGACCCAGTACTTC.